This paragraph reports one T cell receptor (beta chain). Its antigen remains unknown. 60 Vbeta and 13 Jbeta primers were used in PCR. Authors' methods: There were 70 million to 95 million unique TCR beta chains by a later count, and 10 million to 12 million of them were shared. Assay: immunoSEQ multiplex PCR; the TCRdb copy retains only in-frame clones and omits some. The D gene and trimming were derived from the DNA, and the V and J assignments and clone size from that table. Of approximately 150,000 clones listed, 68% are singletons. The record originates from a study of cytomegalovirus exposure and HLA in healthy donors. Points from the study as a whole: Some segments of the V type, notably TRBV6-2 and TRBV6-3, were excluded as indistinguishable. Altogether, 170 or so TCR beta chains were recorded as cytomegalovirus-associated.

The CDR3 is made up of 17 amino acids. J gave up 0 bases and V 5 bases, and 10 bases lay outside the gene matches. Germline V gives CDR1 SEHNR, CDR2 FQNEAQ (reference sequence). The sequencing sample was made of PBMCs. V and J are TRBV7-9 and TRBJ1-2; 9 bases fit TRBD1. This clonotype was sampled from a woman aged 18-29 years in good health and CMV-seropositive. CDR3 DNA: TGTGCCAGCAGCCAGCCGGGGACAGGGATTACTAACTATGGCTACACCTTC. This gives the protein CASSQPGTGITNYGYTF.